This is a list of T cell receptor beta chains from one sample in a study of blood T cell repertoires in COVID-19. Libraries were prepared by immunoSEQ multiplex PCR; TCRdb keeps only in-frame clonotypes and omits some of them. The repertoire holds about 440,000 clones, with approximately 88% as singletons. Input material: peripheral blood. Receptors originate from a woman aged 50 to 60 with COVID-19, enrolled during active disease. Both conserved end residues are trimmed from each CDR3. A D gene is named only where the DNA matches it firmly.

V: TRBV6-5
D: NA
J: TRBJ2-7
CDR3: ASSYVLDTALYEQY

V: TRBV6-5
D: NA
J: TRBJ2-7
CDR3: ASRHITRGSYEQY

V: TRBV5-6
D: TRBD1
J: TRBJ1-2
CDR3: ASSLAAGQGSNT

V: TRBV27
D: NA
J: TRBJ1-4
CDR3: ASRNQGPSTF

V: TRBV30
D: NA
J: TRBJ1-2
CDR3: AWIRAGNYGYT

V: TRBV9
D: NA
J: TRBJ2-7
CDR3: ASSARTGNSYEQY

V: TRBV7-9
D: TRBD2
J: TRBJ2-2
CDR3: ASSSTLAGVAGELF

V: TRBV5-1
D: NA
J: TRBJ1-1
CDR3: ASSLDRYGAF

V: TRBV9
D: TRBD1
J: TRBJ1-1
CDR3: ASSAGGDRSKAF

V: TRBV5-1
D: TRBD1
J: TRBJ1-1
CDR3: ASSPEDRRNTEAF

V: TRBV24-1
D: TRBD1
J: TRBJ2-2
CDR3: ATSDRGQGRTGELF

V: TRBV7-9
D: NA
J: TRBJ2-1
CDR3: ASSRQGSLNEQF

V: TRBV6-6
D: NA
J: TRBJ1-1
CDR3: ASSRSGGQFNTEAF

V: TRBV9
D: NA
J: TRBJ2-5
CDR3: ASSVNSGGGPGTQY

V: TRBV6-5
D: TRBD1
J: TRBJ1-2
CDR3: ASSPFLNRGEGYT

V: TRBV27
D: NA
J: TRBJ1-5
CDR3: ASSYLGQPQH

V: TRBV5-5
D: TRBD1
J: TRBJ2-1
CDR3: ASSLDAGTGHNEQF

V: TRBV7-9
D: NA
J: TRBJ1-1
CDR3: ASSLGTVEAF

V: TRBV4-1
D: TRBD2
J: TRBJ2-6
CDR3: ASSRTSGASGANVLT

V: TRBV4-2
D: TRBD1
J: TRBJ2-5
CDR3: ASSQASGQGGTQY